The sequence of this T cell receptor (beta chain) was determined in a study of cytomegalovirus exposure and HLA in healthy donors. Germline loops: CDR1 MDHEN, CDR2 SYDVKM. This CDR3 is 15 amino acids long. J was trimmed by 4 bases and V by 8 bases; bases with no gene match: 10. The donors were in the approximately 120-subject validation cohort; that cohort was separate from the roughly 730-subject first cohort. TCRdb keeps only in-frame clones here, not all; method: immunoSEQ multiplex PCR. This sample carries 120,000 or so clones, about 89% of them seen once, and the ten largest clones take roughly 2%.

Sequenced: PBMCs. V gene TRBV28 combines with J gene TRBJ1-4, with 7 bases that match TRBD1. This TCR was sampled from a woman younger than 30 in good health and CMV-seronegative. The CDR3 coding sequence is TGTGCCAGCCGAAGTGACAGGGAACTTAATGAAAAACTGTTTTTT. Its protein product is CASRSDRELNEKLFF.